The present T cell receptor (beta chain) was sequenced within a study of OX40 agonist ivuxolimab in advanced cancers. Whole-study context: Patients receiving dose escalation had hepatocellular carcinoma, melanoma, renal cell or head and neck cancer. Partial responses were achieved by three patients, of whom one had hepatocellular carcinoma and two had cutaneous melanoma. The study, taken as a whole, reports: CD8+ T cells were the subset that, on average, had more expanded clones than CD4+.

The V and J ends lost 6 bases and 0 bases, in that order; junction bases with no gene match: 3. Germline V gene data show CDR1 as MDHEN and CDR2 as SYDVKM. The CDR3 totals 14 residues. Method: immunoSEQ multiplex PCR; TCRdb's copy keeps in-frame clones and lacks some. The table shows around 21,000 clones, with about 86% occurring only once. A remark on this clone: Its antigen is currently unknown.

The clonotype was recovered from an adult with an advanced solid tumor such as melanoma, head and neck, liver or kidney cancer. Sequencing used CD4+ or CD8+ T cells sorted from blood, obtained in a trial of the OX40 agonist ivuxolimab. V gene TRBV28 combines with J gene TRBJ2-3; TRBD1 matches 7 bases. The CDR3 spells CASRVGQSTDTQYF. CDR3 in DNA: TGTGCCAGCAGAGTGGGACAGAGCACAGATACGCAGTATTTT.